The 21 T cell receptor beta chains below come from one sample, sequenced in a study of blood T cell repertoires in COVID-19. The protocol was immunoSEQ multiplex PCR, while the TCRdb copy is restricted to in-frame clones and leaves out a portion. Counted here are 140,000 to 150,000 clones, approximately 90% occurring once; the ten biggest clones make up around 15%. The specimen sequenced was peripheral blood. The receptors derive from a young man with COVID-19, enrolled during active disease.

This clone was detected a few times. This rearrangement joins TRBV6-5 to TRBJ2-7; D might be TRBD2 (5 bases). The CDR3 has 16 residues. CDR1 and CDR2 from the germline V gene are MNHEY and SVGAGI. The V and J ends lost 4 bases and 2 bases respectively, with 18 bases between them. CDR3 nucleotide sequence: TGTGCCAGCAGTTCTGCCCGGGATATTCAAGCCTACGAGCAGTACTTC. Protein sequence: CASSSARDIQAYEQYF.

V is TRBV6-1 and J is TRBJ2-3, with a tentative D call TRBD2 (5 bases). The length of the CDR3 is 16 residues. The germline V gene has CDR1 MNHNS and CDR2 SASEGT. With 2 bases removed from V and 2 bases from J, the gap between germline ends came to 14 bases. The CDR3 region has the DNA TGTGCCAGCAGTGAAAGGAGGTCAGTACCCACAGATACGCAGTATTTT. Its protein is CASSERRSVPTDTQYF.

The chain couples TRBV2 to TRBJ2-1; TRBD2 aligns across 8 bases. J gave up 5 bases and V 3 bases, and 9 bases lay outside the gene matches. This CDR3 spans 16 amino acids. CDR1 SNHLY and CDR2 FYNNEI come from the germline V gene. For the CDR3, the DNA is TGTGCCAGCAGTGATCGTTCCGGGAGGGAAAACAATGAGCAGTTCTTC. This encodes CASSDRSGRENNEQFF.

The chain employs TRBV7-9 and TRBJ1-1, with D uncertain. The CDR3 is 13 residues long. Germline CDR1 and CDR2: SEHNR and FQNEAQ (reference sequence). Trimming cost V 1 base and J 10 bases, with 13 bases left between them. CDR3 nucleotide sequence: TGTGCCAGCAGCTTAGTATCAACCCTCGGAGCTTTCTTT. Its protein is CASSLVSTLGAFF.

The chain has TRBV10-3 and TRBJ1-1; D call uncertain. The germline V gene encodes CDR1 ENHRY and CDR2 SYGVKD. The CDR3 has 14 amino acids. The V gene lost 4 bases and the J gene lost 1 base, with 10 bases spanning the gap. The CDR3 DNA follows: TGTGCCATCAGTGCCCAGGAAGGGAACACTGAAGCTTTCTTT. Residues: CAISAQEGNTEAFF.

The chain links TRBV6-6 to TRBJ1-2; D may be TRBD1 (5 bases). Trimming left V 4 bases short and J 4 bases short, with 16 bases between. The CDR3 consists of 15 residues. Germline V gives CDR1 MNHNY, CDR2 SVGAGI (reference sequence). CDR3 amino acids: CASSSVDNFAYGYTF. The CDR3 DNA is TGTGCCAGCAGTTCCGTGGACAATTTTGCCTATGGCTACACCTTC.

The CDR3 DNA sequence: TGTGCCAGCAGTGAGGACCCACAGGCTACCCCACCACAGCATTTT. This codes for CASSEDPQATPPQHF. The gene calls are TRBV6-1 and TRBJ1-5; tentatively, D is TRBD1 (5 bases). V shed 3 bases and J shed 13 bases, with 22 bases lying between them. The CDR3 loop spans 15 amino acids. The germline V gene encodes CDR1 MNHNS and CDR2 SASEGT.

The V call is TRBV5-4, the J call TRBJ1-2; no reliable D call. CDR1 SGHNT and CDR2 YYREEE come from the germline V gene (reference sequence). Trimming shortened V by 0 bases and J by 7 bases, and 10 bases separated the two germline ends. The CDR3 covers 13 residues. The CDR3 reads CASSLGGPGGYTF. The CDR3, as DNA: TGTGCCAGCAGCTTGGGAGGGCCAGGTGGCTACACCTTC.

The chain combines TRBV19 with TRBJ2-7; D perhaps matches TRBD2 (6 bases). Germline V gives CDR1 LNHDA, CDR2 SQIVND (reference sequence). The CDR3 consists of 10 residues. V was pared by 8 bases and J by 7 bases, with 9 bases between. The CDR3, as DNA: TGTGCCAGTGCTCGGGGGGAGCAGTACTTC. Protein sequence: CASARGEQYF.

V is TRBV7-8 and J is TRBJ2-7, with D perhaps TRBD1 (6 bases). V was trimmed by 4 bases and J by 4 bases, leaving 17 bases between them. The CDR3 sequence is 15 residues long. Germline V CDR1 and CDR2: SGHVS, FQNEAQ. The CDR3 DNA sequence: TGTGCCAGCAGCTATTCGCTGGGGGCCCAATACGAGCAGTACTTC. Protein sequence: CASSYSLGAQYEQYF.

This chain joins TRBV19 and TRBJ2-1; 9 bases align to TRBD2. This CDR3 is built from 18 residues. Germline CDR1 LNHDA, CDR2 SQIVND (reference sequence). Germline trimming cut 4 bases from V and 0 bases from J; bases unmatched to any gene: 10. Written as DNA, the CDR3 is TGTGCCAGTAGTACCCGCGGACTAGCGAAAAGCTCCTACAATGAGCAGTTCTTC. It codes for CASSTRGLAKSSYNEQFF.

V and J are TRBV27 and TRBJ1-4, with D possibly being TRBD1 (6 bases). The CDR3 covers 14 residues. Trimming took off 2 bases at V and 10 bases at J, with 14 bases between the two ends. Germline V gene data show CDR1 as MNHEY and CDR2 as SMNVEV (reference sequence). In nucleotides, the CDR3 is TGTGCCAGCAGTTTAGGGGGGGCCGTCGGAAAACTGTTTTTT. Its protein product is CASSLGGAVGKLFF. The full variable domain, completed using reference TRBV27 and TRBJ1-4, is EAQVTQNPRYLITVTGKKLTVTCSQNMNHEYMSWYRQDPGLGLRQIYYSMNVEVTDKGDVPEGYKVSRKEKRNFPLILESPSPNQTSLYFCASSLGGAVGKLFFGSGTQLSVL.

This clone was found a few times. The rearrangement links TRBV18 to TRBJ2-5; D unclear. Germline V gene sequence: CDR1 KGHSH, CDR2 LQKENI. Trimming stripped 6 bases from V and 1 base from J, with 3 bases between. The length of the CDR3 is 11 residues. CDR3 sequence (DNA): TGTGCCAGCTCCGGCCAAGAGACCCAGTACTTC. It yields the protein CASSGQETQYF.

The V call is TRBV10-2, the J call TRBJ2-2, with 14 nucleotides matching TRBD2. The ends lost 8 bases at V and 1 base at J; junction bases unmatched: 0. The CDR3 is 15 amino acids. Per germline, CDR1 WSHSY and CDR2 SAAADI. The CDR3 reads CASGLAGGNTGELFF. DNA for the CDR3: TGCGCCAGCGGACTAGCGGGAGGGAACACCGGGGAGCTGTTTTTT.

This chain joins TRBV10-3 and TRBJ2-1; 8 positions match TRBD2. The junction had 13 bases not matched to a gene; V was cut back by 4 bases and J by 8 bases. Germline loops: CDR1 ENHRY, CDR2 SYGVKD. There are 16 residues in the CDR3. This CDR3 is CAISAKGTGGGDEQFF. The CDR3 DNA is TGTGCCATCAGTGCGAAGGGGACGGGAGGGGGTGATGAGCAGTTCTTC.

V gene TRBV5-1 combines with J gene TRBJ2-5; the D gene is possibly TRBD2 (6 bases). This CDR3 comprises 13 residues. V lost 7 bases to trimming and J lost 0 bases, with 10 bases between them. Germline V gene sequence: CDR1 SGHRS, CDR2 YFSETQ. CDR3 protein: CASGGLNQETQYF. The DNA for the CDR3 is TGCGCCAGCGGAGGACTAAACCAAGAGACCCAGTACTTC.

CDR3 sequence reads: CASSVEGDSGNTIYF. DNA of the CDR3: TGTGCCAGCAGCGTAGAGGGGGACTCTGGAAACACCATATATTTT. The rearrangement joins TRBV9 to TRBJ1-3; possible D gene TRBD1, 6 bases. Trimming cost V 0 bases and J 0 bases, with 7 bases left between them. Germline loops: CDR1 SGDLS, CDR2 YYNGEE. There are 15 residues in the CDR3.

V and J are TRBV9 and TRBJ2-2; 12 bases match TRBD2. Germline assignment: CDR1 SGDLS and CDR2 YYNGEE. This CDR3 is 16 amino acids long. V was pared by 4 bases and J by 5 bases, with 6 bases of the junction left unmatched. CDR3 protein: CASSTTLAGGTGELFF. The CDR3 coding sequence is TGTGCCAGCAGCACAACCCTAGCGGGAGGGACCGGGGAGCTGTTTTTT.

In this sample, this clone turned up once. CDR3 loop: CASSHPLSGRARNEQFF. The CDR3 coding sequence is TGCGCCAGCAGCCACCCATTAAGCGGGAGGGCCAGGAATGAGCAGTTCTTC. J is TRBJ2-1 and V is TRBV4-1; 10 bases are shared with TRBD2. Germline trimming cut 3 bases from V and 7 bases from J; bases unmatched to any gene: 12. Germline lookup yields CDR1 MGHRA and CDR2 YSYEKL. The CDR3 sequence is 17 residues long.

The chain is built from TRBV7-2 and TRBJ2-1, with 7 bases lining up with TRBD2. Germline CDR1 and CDR2: SGHTA and FQGNSA. With V trimmed by 5 bases and J by 4 bases, 11 bases remained unmatched. This CDR3 has 16 residues. CDR3 loop: CASSPPGLELYNEQFF. The CDR3 bases are TGTGCCAGCAGCCCTCCCGGACTAGAGCTATACAATGAGCAGTTCTTC.

The V call is TRBV7-9, the J call TRBJ2-3; TRBD2 matches at 12 bases. CDR1 SEHNR and CDR2 FQNEAQ come from the germline V gene (reference sequence). The V and J ends lost 4 bases and 2 bases, in that order; junction bases with no gene match: 4. The CDR3 is made up of 16 amino acids. The CDR3 DNA reads TGTGCCAGCAGCTCCCTAGCGGGGGGGACCACAGATACGCAGTATTTT. This gives the protein CASSSLAGGTTDTQYF.